This T cell receptor beta chain was found in a study of blood T cell repertoires in COVID-19. Study as a whole: Acute and convalescent COVID-19 specimens originated in the United States, Italy and Spain. Sources were T cells, B-cell-depleted T cells, or PBMCs; the material itself was cDNA or gDNA.

CDR3 length: 16 amino acids. Germline V lookup: CDR1 SGHAT, CDR2 FQNNGV. Trimming cost V 0 bases and J 7 bases, with 18 bases left between them. TCRdb's copy holds only in-frame clones and misses some; the assay was immunoSEQ multiplex PCR. Of 180,000 or so clones listed, about 80% are singletons. Among Cohort 3 donors, those recovered had two negative PCRs, clearance, or symptom resolution. This TCR was sampled from a man aged 35 to 55 who had recovered from COVID-19. This chain links TRBV11-2 with TRBJ1-2, with D possibly being TRBD1 (5 bases). Sequenced material: PBMCs or T cells enriched from blood (not recorded which). CDR3 residues: CASSLEWGVRPGGYTF. The CDR3 region has the DNA TGTGCCAGCAGCTTAGAGTGGGGGGTCCGGCCGGGTGGCTACACCTTC.